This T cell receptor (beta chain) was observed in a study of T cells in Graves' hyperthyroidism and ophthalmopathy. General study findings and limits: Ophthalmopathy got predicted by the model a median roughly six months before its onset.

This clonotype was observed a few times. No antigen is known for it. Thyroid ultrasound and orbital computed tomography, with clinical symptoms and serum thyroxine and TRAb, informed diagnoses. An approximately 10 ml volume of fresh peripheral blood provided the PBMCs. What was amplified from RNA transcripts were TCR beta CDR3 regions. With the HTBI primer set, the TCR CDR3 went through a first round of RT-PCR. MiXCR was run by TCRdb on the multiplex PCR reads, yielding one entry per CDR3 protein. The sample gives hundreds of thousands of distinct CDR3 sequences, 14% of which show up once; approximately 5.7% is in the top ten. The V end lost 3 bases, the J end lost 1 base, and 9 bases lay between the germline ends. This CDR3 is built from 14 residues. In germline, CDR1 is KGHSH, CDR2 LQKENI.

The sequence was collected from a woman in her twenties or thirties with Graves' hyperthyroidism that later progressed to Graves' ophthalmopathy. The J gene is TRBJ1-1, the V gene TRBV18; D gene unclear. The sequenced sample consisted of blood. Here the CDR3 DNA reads TGTGCCAGCTCACCCGAAAAGAAGAACACTGAAGCTTTCTTT. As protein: CASSPEKKNTEAFF.